This TCR beta chain appears in the sequencing data of a study of T cell responses to AZD1222 COVID-19 vaccine. Findings of the study overall: Clonal diversity was possibly underestimated, and white British individuals and females predominated among donors. When two AZD1222 doses had been given, Spike-specific TCR breadth and depth rose.

Germline loops: CDR1 KGHSH, CDR2 LQKENI. The CDR3 is 14 amino acids. V was shortened by 3 bases and J by 9 bases, with 16 bases between the two germline ends. Doses given second, at about 4 or about 12 weeks, were pooled. About this clone itself: What it binds is unknown.

Generated by immunoSEQ multiplex PCR, the TCRdb table keeps only in-frame clones and is missing some. The table records some 150,000 clones, approximately 87% of them present only once. This receptor was taken from an adult who received the AZD1222 COVID-19 vaccine. The J gene is TRBJ2-3, the V gene TRBV18; possibly TRBD1 or TRBD2 for D (5 bases each). Source: peripheral blood, taken 28 days after the second AZD1222 dose. The CDR3 nucleotides are TGTGCCAGCTCACCGGGAGACAGACTATGGACGCAGTATTTT. Translating it yields CASSPGDRLWTQYF.